The 5 T cell receptor beta chains listed next were all sequenced from one sample in a study of T-cell reconstitution after alpha-beta-depleted transplantation in children. A library of TCRbeta sequences, prepared with unique molecular identifiers, was generated. TCRdb processed the PCR reads anew with MiXCR; each CDR3 protein has one entry. The sample has 200,000 or so distinct CDR3 sequences; approximately 7% are singletons. The input for sequencing was PBMCs, taken before TCRalphabeta/CD19-depleted stem cell transplant. All receptors derive from a boy aged 2 to 10 with acute lymphoblastic leukemia, due to receive a stem cell transplant.

The chain uses TRBV10-3 and TRBJ1-2; D call uncertain. V was pared by 8 bases and J by 5 bases, with 9 bases between. The CDR3 is 11 residues long. Looked up from germline, CDR1 is ENHRY and CDR2 is SYGVKD. CDR3 nucleotide sequence: TGTGCCATCTCCAATGATTATGGCTACACCTTC. Protein sequence: CAISNDYGYTF.

The chain uses TRBV11-2 and TRBJ1-2, with D perhaps matching TRBD1 (6 bases). The CDR3 has 15 residues. The V end lost 5 bases, the J end lost 2 bases, and 15 bases lay between the germline ends. The V gene's germline CDR1 is SGHAT and CDR2 FQNNGV. The CDR3 spells CASSPRITGNYGYTF. The CDR3, as DNA: TGTGCCAGCAGCCCTCGCATTACAGGGAACTATGGCTACACCTTC. The full variable domain, completed using reference TRBV11-2 and TRBJ1-2, is EAGVAQSPRYKIIEKRQSVAFWCNPISGHATLYWYQQILGQGPKLLIQFQNNGVVDDSQLPKDRFSAERLKGVDSTLKIQPAKLEDSAVYLCASSPRITGNYGYTFGSGTRLTVV.

This clonotype appeared many times. The chain links TRBV27 to TRBJ2-1; weak D call: TRBD2 (6 bases). Germline values: CDR1 MNHEY, CDR2 SMNVEV (reference sequence). Deletions cut 3 bases from V and 2 bases from J, with 11 bases between. The length of the CDR3 is 15 residues. CDR3 loop: CASSLDYSAYNEQFF. DNA for the CDR3: TGTGCCAGCAGTTTGGACTATTCCGCCTACAATGAGCAGTTCTTC.

This clonotype was seen repeatedly, ten times or more. This chain links TRBV28 with TRBJ1-6; D is uncertain. Germline assignment: CDR1 MDHEN and CDR2 SYDVKM. The CDR3 totals 15 residues. Trimming shortened V by 1 base and J by 6 bases, and 10 bases separated the two germline ends. The CDR3 DNA is TGTGCCAGCAGTTTATCTCAGAACCGTAATTCACCCCTCCACTTT. It translates to CASSLSQNRNSPLHF.

This clonotype appeared many times. This chain joins TRBV10-3 and TRBJ2-1; the match to TRBD2 covers 11 bases. With 4 bases clipped from V and 6 bases from J, the junction kept 11 bases outside the gene matches. The CDR3 totals 17 residues. From germline, CDR1 is ENHRY and CDR2 SYGVKD. The CDR3 protein is CAISGEGLAVISNEQFF. The CDR3 DNA is TGTGCCATCAGTGGGGAGGGACTAGCGGTTATTAGCAATGAGCAGTTCTTC.